Below are 20 T cell receptor beta chains sequenced from a single sample in a study of response to subunit inactivated influenza vaccine. TCRdb independently ran MiXCR on the RT-PCR reads; one entry per CDR3 protein. This sample yields 200,000 to 300,000 distinct CDR3 sequences, of which roughly an eighth are seen a single time; more than 7% belongs to the top ten. The specimen comprised non-naive T cells sorted from PBMCs, sampled around 14 days before vaccination. The receptors derive from a man between 45 and 60 years old who received an inactivated influenza vaccine.

This clonotype was seen a few times. The chain uses TRBV20-1 and TRBJ2-1; 10 bases map to TRBD2. From germline, CDR1 is DFQATT and CDR2 SNEGSKA (reference sequence). This CDR3 contains 16 residues. Trimming at V came to 5 bases and at J to 6 bases, leaving 13 bases not matched to a gene. The CDR3 region is CSAPPLSSGRVNEQFF. In nucleotides, the CDR3 is TGCAGTGCTCCTCCCCTGTCCAGCGGGAGGGTCAATGAGCAGTTCTTC.

The chain is built from TRBV10-3 and TRBJ2-1; TRBD2 matches 9 bases. Germline values: CDR1 ENHRY, CDR2 SYGVKD. Trimming took 4 bases from V and 5 from J; bases not matched to a gene: 21. The CDR3 is made up of 20 amino acids. The DNA of the CDR3 is TGTGCCATCAGTGGAAAATTCGATCCCGTCAGCGGGAGGTCTCACAATGAGCAGTTCTTC. Encoded protein: CAISGKFDPVSGRSHNEQFF.

The sample holds a few counts of this clonotype. The V gene is TRBV7-2, the J gene TRBJ2-7; no firm D call. Trimming removed 6 bases from V and 1 base from J, with 13 bases in between. The germline V gene has CDR1 SGHTA and CDR2 FQGNSA. This CDR3 contains 14 residues. CDR3 loop: CASSLPRQSYEQYF. CDR3 nucleotide sequence: TGTGCCAGCAGTTTACCGCGGCAGTCCTACGAGCAGTACTTC. The complete variable domain, with remaining parts taken from reference TRBV7-2 and TRBJ2-7, reads GAGVSQSPSNKVTEKGKDVELRCDPISGHTALYWYRQSLGQGLEFLIYFQGNSAPDKSGLPSDRFSAERTGGSVSTLTIQRTQQEDSAVYLCASSLPRQSYEQYFGPGTRLTVT.

This clonotype was detected many times. The chain has TRBV5-6 and TRBJ2-3, with TRBD1 identical over 11 bases. The CDR3 has 15 amino acids. After removal of 1 base from V and 6 bases from J, the junction contained 4 bases not matched to a gene. Germline V CDR1 and CDR2: SGHDT, YYEEEE. DNA for the CDR3: TGTGCCAGCAGCTTGTTGGGACAGGGGGTGGATACGCAGTATTTT. It is translated as CASSLLGQGVDTQYF.

There are a few counts of this clonotype. The rearrangement links TRBV24-1 to TRBJ2-6; the D is unclear. This CDR3 region has 12 residues. V was clipped by 5 bases and J by 8 bases, with 6 bases between them. Germline V gene data show CDR1 as KGHDR and CDR2 as SFDVKD. The CDR3 coding sequence is TGTGCCACCAGTGGGTGGTCCAACGTCCTGACTTTC. Its translation: CATSGWSNVLTF.

This sequence joins TRBV5-5 and TRBJ2-3; maybe TRBD1 (6 bases). Trimming stripped 5 bases from V and 2 bases from J, with 15 bases between. The CDR3 consists of 15 residues. CDR1 is SGHKS and CDR2 is YYEKEE in the germline V gene (reference sequence). This CDR3 reads CASRYRVGSTDTQYF. The CDR3 DNA follows: TGTGCCAGCAGATACAGGGTTGGGTCCACAGATACGCAGTATTTT.

This clonotype has ten or more counts. The chain carries TRBV27 and TRBJ2-7; possible D gene TRBD1, 6 bases. Germline V gene sequence: CDR1 MNHEY, CDR2 SMNVEV (reference sequence). V dropped 2 bases and J dropped 2 bases, with 16 bases sitting between them. The CDR3 has 16 amino acids. Written as DNA, the CDR3 is TGTGCCAGCAGTTTAGTTTGGGGTGGGGACACCTACGAGCAGTACTTC. Its protein is CASSLVWGGDTYEQYF.

The chain is built from TRBV5-1 and TRBJ2-1; 16 nucleotides line up with TRBD2. This CDR3 spans 17 amino acids. With 4 bases clipped from V and 5 bases from J, the junction kept 6 bases outside the gene matches. Germline CDR1 is SGHRS and CDR2 is YFSETQ. CDR3 sequence (DNA): TGCGCCAGCAGCACGGGACTAGCGGGAGGGCCCAACAATGAGCAGTTCTTC. It specifies CASSTGLAGGPNNEQFF.

V gene TRBV2 combines with J gene TRBJ1-3, with D uncertain. This CDR3 region has 16 residues. V lost 4 bases and J 3 bases, leaving 16 bases between the germline ends. The germline V gene has CDR1 SNHLY and CDR2 FYNNEI. CDR3 loop: CASSGQGAPIGNTIYF. In DNA, the CDR3 is TGTGCCAGCAGTGGACAAGGAGCCCCTATTGGAAACACCATATATTTT. The variable domain in full, with the rest retrieved from reference TRBV2 and TRBJ1-3, is EPEVTQTPSHQVTQMGQEVILRCVPISNHLYFYWYRQILGQKVEFLVSFYNNEISEKSEIFDDQFSVERPDGSNFTLKIRSTKLEDSAMYFCASSGQGAPIGNTIYFGEGSWLTVV.

This clonotype has just a few counts. V and J are TRBV12-3 or TRBV12-4 and TRBJ1-5; no firm D call. Trimming removed 4 bases from V and 4 bases from J, with 11 bases in between. The CDR3 spans 14 residues. The CDR3, as DNA: TGTGCCAGCAGTTACCGGGCCCAGAATCAGCCCCAGCATTTT. Encoded protein: CASSYRAQNQPQHF.

This clonotype was recorded at least ten times. The chain is built from TRBV29-1 and TRBJ2-1; TRBD2 might be the D (6 bases). The CDR3 length is 16 residues. CDR1 is SQVTM, CDR2 ANQGSEA, per germline. The V end lost 4 bases, the J end lost 7 bases, and 23 bases lay between the germline ends. CDR3 in amino acids: CSVVLQWRDYMNEQFF. CDR3 DNA sequence: TGCAGCGTTGTCCTCCAATGGAGGGATTATATGAATGAGCAGTTCTTC.

V and J are TRBV20-1 and TRBJ2-7; D not resolved. This CDR3 is 16 amino acids long. Germline-derived CDR1 and CDR2 are DFQATT and SNEGSKA (reference sequence). Trimming removed 1 base from V and 2 bases from J, with 18 bases in between. CDR3 amino acids: CSARGTAWVGAYEQYF. The CDR3 bases are TGCAGTGCTAGAGGAACGGCCTGGGTTGGGGCCTACGAGCAGTACTTC.

This chain uses TRBV5-1 with TRBJ2-7; 14 nucleotides align to TRBD2. This CDR3 has 15 residues. The germline V gene encodes CDR1 SGHRS and CDR2 YFSETQ. V lost 4 bases, J lost 6 bases, and 6 bases stayed unmatched. CDR3 nucleotides: TGCGCCAGCAGCGGTGGACTAGCGGGAGGCCCCGAGCAGTACTTC. Translation: CASSGGLAGGPEQYF.

This clonotype was observed at least ten times. The genes are TRBV29-1 and TRBJ2-1; 11 bases fit TRBD1. Trimming took 6 bases from V and 6 from J; bases not matched to a gene: 16. Germline assignment: CDR1 SQVTM and CDR2 ANQGSEA. The CDR3 contains 17 residues. The CDR3 sequence is CSVQRIYSGQGGNEQFF. Here the CDR3 DNA reads TGCAGCGTGCAACGAATTTACTCGGGACAGGGGGGCAATGAGCAGTTCTTC.

The rearrangement uses TRBV28 and TRBJ2-6; 8 nucleotides line up with TRBD2. CDR1 and CDR2 (germline): MDHEN, SYDVKM. The CDR3 runs to 18 residues. The V gene end was trimmed by 7 bases and the J gene end by 1 base; junction bases not matched to a gene: 12. Written as DNA, the CDR3 is TGTGCCAGCACCGGGGGGGGACTAGTGTCTTCTGGGGCCAACGTCCTGACTTTC. Translation gives CASTGGGLVSSGANVLTF. The entire variable domain, with the rest obtained from reference TRBV28 and TRBJ2-6, is as follows: DVKVTQSSRYLVKRTGEKVFLECVQDMDHENMFWYRQDPGLGLRLIYFSYDVKMKEKGDIPEGYSVSREKKERFSLILESASTNQTSMYLCASTGGGLVSSGANVLTFGAGSRLTVL.

The table lists this clonotype with many counts. The chain couples TRBV7-2 to TRBJ2-7; perhaps TRBD1 as D (6 bases). This CDR3 has 13 amino acids. Germline CDR1 and CDR2: SGHTA and FQGNSA. V gave up 6 bases and J gave up 2 bases, with 11 bases separating them. The CDR3 region has the DNA TGTGCCAGCAGACGACAGGCGACCTACGAGCAGTACTTC. It encodes CASRRQATYEQYF.

The rearrangement links TRBV6-2 or TRBV6-3 to TRBJ1-3; tentatively, D is TRBD1 (6 bases). V lost 2 bases and J 2 bases, leaving 16 bases between the germline ends. The germline CDR1 and CDR2 sequences are MNHEY and SVGEGT. This CDR3 is built from 17 residues. The CDR3 DNA follows: TGTGCCAGCAGTTACCGAAAACCTACAGGGACTGGAAACACCATATATTTT. This sequence encodes CASSYRKPTGTGNTIYF.

The sample holds many counts of this clonotype. V is TRBV29-1 and J is TRBJ2-7, with 7 positions matching TRBD2. CDR3 length: 15 amino acids. V lost 4 bases, J lost 2 bases, and 11 bases stayed unmatched. Germline V gene lookup returns CDR1 SQVTM and CDR2 ANQGSEA. This CDR3 is CSVGGGDLATYEQYF. The CDR3 DNA reads as TGCAGCGTTGGGGGGGGAGATCTAGCGACCTACGAGCAGTACTTC.

This clonotype occurred many times. The rearrangement links TRBV28 to TRBJ2-6; 8 bases match TRBD1. Germline CDR1 reads MDHEN; CDR2 reads SYDVKM. V was clipped by 7 bases and J by 2 bases; unmatched bases: 7. The CDR3 has 16 residues. The CDR3: CASTTTGEAGANVLTF. In nucleotides, the CDR3 is TGTGCCAGCACCACGACAGGGGAAGCTGGGGCCAACGTCCTGACTTTC.

This clonotype was detected a few times. The CDR3 DNA reads as TGCGCCAGCAGCCAAGATGTCAGGGCGGGGTATTACTATGGCTACACCTTC. Encoded protein: CASSQDVRAGYYYGYTF. The chain recombines TRBV4-3 with TRBJ1-2; the D gene is possibly TRBD1 (5 bases). This CDR3 region has 17 residues. Trimming left V 0 bases short and J 3 bases short, with 17 bases between. The germline gives CDR1 LGHNA, CDR2 YSLEER.